Sequencing of this T cell receptor beta chain was carried out in a study of cytomegalovirus exposure and HLA in healthy donors. Points from the study as a whole: Only CMV serostatus was available as immune exposure information. In a later analysis, 16,951 TCR beta sequences were associated with HLA alleles at 0.05 false discovery rate. A cluster of highly shared sequence variants was likely a sequencing artifact.

J was trimmed by 6 bases and V by 4 bases; bases with no gene match: 10. This CDR3 comprises 16 residues. The germline V gene has CDR1 SEHNR and CDR2 FQNEAQ (reference sequence). To note about this clone: Its antigen remains unknown.

Primers included in the PCR were 60 Vbeta and 13 Jbeta primers. Measured with immunoSEQ multiplex PCR; TCRdb has only the in-frame clones, and not every one. The sample includes under 120,000 clones, roughly 69% of them seen just once. The clonotype originates from a middle-aged man in good health and CMV-seropositive. The sequenced material came from PBMCs. The V and J genes are TRBV7-9 and TRBJ1-4, with 8 positions matching TRBD1. CDR3 DNA: TGTGCCAGCAGCTCCTCTTTGGACAGGGAGGATGAAAAACTGTTTTTT. This sequence encodes CASSSSLDREDEKLFF.